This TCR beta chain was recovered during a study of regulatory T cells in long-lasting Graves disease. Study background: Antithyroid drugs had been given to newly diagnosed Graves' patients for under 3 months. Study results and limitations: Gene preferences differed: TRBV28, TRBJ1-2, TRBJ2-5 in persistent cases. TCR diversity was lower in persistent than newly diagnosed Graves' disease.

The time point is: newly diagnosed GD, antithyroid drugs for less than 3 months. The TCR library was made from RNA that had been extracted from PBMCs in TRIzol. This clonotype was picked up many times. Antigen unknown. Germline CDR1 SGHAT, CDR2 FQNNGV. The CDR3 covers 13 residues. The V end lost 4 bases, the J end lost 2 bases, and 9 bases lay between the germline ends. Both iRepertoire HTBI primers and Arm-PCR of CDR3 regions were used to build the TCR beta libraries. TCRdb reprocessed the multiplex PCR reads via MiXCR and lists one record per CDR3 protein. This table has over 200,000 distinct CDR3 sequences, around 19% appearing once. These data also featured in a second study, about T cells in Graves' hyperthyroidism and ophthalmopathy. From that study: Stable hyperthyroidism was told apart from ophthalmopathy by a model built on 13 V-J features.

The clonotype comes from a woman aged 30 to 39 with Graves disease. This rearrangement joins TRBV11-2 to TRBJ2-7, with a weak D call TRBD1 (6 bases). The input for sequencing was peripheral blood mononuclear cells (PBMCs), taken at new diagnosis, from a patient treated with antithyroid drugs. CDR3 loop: CASSSDSTYEQYF. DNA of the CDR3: TGTGCCAGCAGCTCGGACAGTACCTACGAGCAGTACTTC.